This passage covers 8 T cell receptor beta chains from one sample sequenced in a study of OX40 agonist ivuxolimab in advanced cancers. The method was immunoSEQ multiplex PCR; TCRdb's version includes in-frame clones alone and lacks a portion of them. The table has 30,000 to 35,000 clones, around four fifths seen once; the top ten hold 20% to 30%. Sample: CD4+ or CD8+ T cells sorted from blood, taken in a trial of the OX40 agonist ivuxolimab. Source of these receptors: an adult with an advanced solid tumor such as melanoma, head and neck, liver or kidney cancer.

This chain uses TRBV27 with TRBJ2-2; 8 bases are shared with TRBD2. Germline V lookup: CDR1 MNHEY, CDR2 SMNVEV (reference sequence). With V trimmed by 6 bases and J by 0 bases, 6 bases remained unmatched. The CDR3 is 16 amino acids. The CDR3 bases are TGTGCCAGCAGCGGGTTAGCGGGAACGAACACCGGGGAGCTGTTTTTT. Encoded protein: CASSGLAGTNTGELFF.

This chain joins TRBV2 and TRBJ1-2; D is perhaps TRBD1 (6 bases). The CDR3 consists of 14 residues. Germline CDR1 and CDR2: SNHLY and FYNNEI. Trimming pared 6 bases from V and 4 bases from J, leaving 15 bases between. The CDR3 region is CASSRGQPIYGYTF. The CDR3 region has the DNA TGTGCCAGCAGCCGCGGACAGCCAATCTATGGCTACACCTTC. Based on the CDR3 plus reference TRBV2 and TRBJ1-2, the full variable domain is EPEVTQTPSHQVTQMGQEVILRCVPISNHLYFYWYRQILGQKVEFLVSFYNNEISEKSEIFDDQFSVERPDGSNFTLKIRSTKLEDSAMYFCASSRGQPIYGYTFGSGTRLTVV.

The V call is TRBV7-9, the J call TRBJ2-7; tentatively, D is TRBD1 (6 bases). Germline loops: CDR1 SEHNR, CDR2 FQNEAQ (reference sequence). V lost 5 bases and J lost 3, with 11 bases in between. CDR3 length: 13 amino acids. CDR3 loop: CASSLPDSYEQYF. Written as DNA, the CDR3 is TGTGCCAGCAGCCTACCGGACAGCTACGAGCAGTACTTC.

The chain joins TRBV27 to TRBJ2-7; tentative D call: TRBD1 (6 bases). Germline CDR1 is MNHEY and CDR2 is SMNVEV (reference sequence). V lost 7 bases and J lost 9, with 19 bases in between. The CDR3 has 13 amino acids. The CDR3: CASKNPGVNAQYF. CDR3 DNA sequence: TGTGCCAGCAAGAACCCAGGGGTGAACGCGCAGTACTTC.

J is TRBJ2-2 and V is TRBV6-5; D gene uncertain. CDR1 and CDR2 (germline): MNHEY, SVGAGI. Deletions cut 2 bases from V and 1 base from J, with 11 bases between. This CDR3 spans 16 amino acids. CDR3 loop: CASSYGMAVNTGELFF. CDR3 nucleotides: TGTGCCAGCAGTTACGGTATGGCGGTGAACACCGGGGAGCTGTTTTTT.

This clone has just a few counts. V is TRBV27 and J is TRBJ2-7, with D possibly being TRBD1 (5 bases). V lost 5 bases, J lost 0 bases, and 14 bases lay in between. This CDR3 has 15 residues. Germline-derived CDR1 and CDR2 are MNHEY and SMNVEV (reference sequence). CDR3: CASSLGAGPSYEQYF. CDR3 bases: TGTGCCAGCAGTCTAGGGGCAGGCCCCTCCTACGAGCAGTACTTC.

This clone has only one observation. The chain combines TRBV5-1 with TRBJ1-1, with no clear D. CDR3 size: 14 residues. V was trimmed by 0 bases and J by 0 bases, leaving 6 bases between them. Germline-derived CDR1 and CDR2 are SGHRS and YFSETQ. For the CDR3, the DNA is TGCGCCAGCAGCTTGGGCACGATGAACACTGAAGCTTTCTTT. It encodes CASSLGTMNTEAFF.

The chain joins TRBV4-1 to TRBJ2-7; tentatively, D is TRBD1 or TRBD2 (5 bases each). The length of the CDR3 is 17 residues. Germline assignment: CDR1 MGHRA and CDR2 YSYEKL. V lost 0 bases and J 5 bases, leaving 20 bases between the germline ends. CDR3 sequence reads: CASSQDGQRGTGNEQYF. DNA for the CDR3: TGCGCCAGCAGCCAAGACGGTCAGCGAGGGACGGGGAACGAGCAGTACTTC.